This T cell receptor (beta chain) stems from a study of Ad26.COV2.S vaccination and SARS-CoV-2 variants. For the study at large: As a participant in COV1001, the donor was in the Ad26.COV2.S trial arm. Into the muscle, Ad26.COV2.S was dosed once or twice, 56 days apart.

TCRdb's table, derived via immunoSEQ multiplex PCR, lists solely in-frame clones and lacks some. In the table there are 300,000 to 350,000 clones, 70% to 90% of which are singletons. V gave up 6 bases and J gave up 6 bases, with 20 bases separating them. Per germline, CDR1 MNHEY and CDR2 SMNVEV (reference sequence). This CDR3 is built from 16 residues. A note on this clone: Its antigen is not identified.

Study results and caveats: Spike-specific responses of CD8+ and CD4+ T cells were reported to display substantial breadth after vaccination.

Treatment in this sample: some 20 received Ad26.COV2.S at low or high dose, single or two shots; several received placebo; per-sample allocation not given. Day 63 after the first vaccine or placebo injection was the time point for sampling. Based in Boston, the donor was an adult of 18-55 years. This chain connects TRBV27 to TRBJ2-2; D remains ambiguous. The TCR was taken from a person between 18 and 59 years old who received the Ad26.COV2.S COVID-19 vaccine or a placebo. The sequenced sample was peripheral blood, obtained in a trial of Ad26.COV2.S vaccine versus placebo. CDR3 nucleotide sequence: TGTGCCAGCAGCCACCGCAGACTCCTAATAGCCGGGGAGCTGTTTTTT. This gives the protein CASSHRRLLIAGELFF.